The rows below give T cell receptor beta chains drawn from one sample of a study of ipilimumab plus nivolumab after autologous stem cell transplantation. Repertoires were generated with immunoSEQ multiplex PCR, while TCRdb's copy carries only in-frame clones and drops some. Counted here are fewer than 20,000 clones, 71% occurring once; the ten biggest clones make up roughly 20%. This specimen consisted of PBMCs, obtained in a trial of ipilimumab plus nivolumab as post-transplant consolidation. The receptors derive from a male donor with diffuse large B-cell lymphoma. Each CDR3 is given with its conserved first and last residue. The D gene is left open where the match is weak. For some rows the clone size is stated as once, few or many, or as a class when expanded; others skip it.

abundance	d_gene	len	j_gene	v_gene	CDR3nt	CDR3aa
once	NA	14	TRBJ2-3	TRBV27	TGTGCCAGCGGTTCGGGGGGCCCTCGTGATACGCAGTATTTT	CASGSGGPRDTQYF
NA	TRBD1	15	TRBJ1-5	TRBV6-1	TGTGCCAGCAGAGGACAGGGCGAGAGCAATCAGCCCCAGCATTTT	CASRGQGESNQPQHF
NA	NA	15	TRBJ1-3	TRBV2	TGTGCCAGCAGTGAGGCAGGCTTCTCTGGAAACACCATATATTTT	CASSEAGFSGNTIYF
NA	NA	17	TRBJ2-6	TRBV11-3	TGTGCCAGCAGCCCCGAGGCGTTTGGCTCTGGGGCCAACGTCCTGACTTTC	CASSPEAFGSGANVLTF
once	NA	16	TRBJ1-3	TRBV12-5	TGTGCTAGTGGTTTGGTACTCGGGGGGGCTGGAAACACCATATATTTT	CASGLVLGGAGNTIYF
NA	NA	14	TRBJ2-7	TRBV5-1	TGCGCCAGCAGCCCGGAGGGACGGGTCTACGAGCAGTACTTC	CASSPEGRVYEQYF
NA	NA	16	TRBJ2-5	TRBV5-1	TGCGCCAGCAGACCACCCGGCGGGACCGGAGGAGAGACCCAGTACTTC	CASRPPGGTGGETQYF
NA	NA	12	TRBJ2-5	TRBV9	TGTGCCAGCAGCGTATCGGGGGAGACCCAGTACTTC	CASSVSGETQYF
NA	NA	17	TRBJ1-1	TRBV7-4	TGTGCCAGCAGCGAATTCGGTGGCAGGGGAACAAACACTGAAGCTTTCTTT	CASSEFGGRGTNTEAFF
few	NA	14	TRBJ1-4	TRBV6-1	TGTGCCAGCAGTTCCCCAGGGCAAAATGAAAAACTGTTTTTT	CASSSPGQNEKLFF
NA	TRBD2	15	TRBJ2-7	TRBV13	TGTGCCAGCAGCTTTAGCGGGAGTAGCACCTACGAGCAGTACTTC	CASSFSGSSTYEQYF
once	TRBD1	13	TRBJ2-1	TRBV6-5	TGTGCCAGCAGTTTCGACAGGGGCCGTGAGCAGTTCTTC	CASSFDRGREQFF
NA	NA	14	TRBJ2-1	TRBV11-2	TGTGCCAGCAGCTTAGATGGGCAGACTTTCAATCAGTTCTTC	CASSLDGQTFNQFF
NA	NA	13	TRBJ2-4	TRBV7-9	TGTGCCAGCAGCTTATCGGGGGAGAACATTCAGTACTTC	CASSLSGENIQYF
few	NA	13	TRBJ2-2	TRBV27	TGTGCCAGCAGACCCTCAAACACCGGGGAGCTGTTTTTT	CASRPSNTGELFF
NA	NA	11	TRBJ1-1	TRBV2	TGTGCCAGCAGGGAGGACACTGAAGCTTTCTTT	CASREDTEAFF
few	NA	15	TRBJ1-2	TRBV18	TGTGCCAGCTCACCCGCCTCGAGGGGAGACTATGGCTACACCTTC	CASSPASRGDYGYTF
NA	NA	14	TRBJ2-2	TRBV7-9	TGTGCCAGCAGCCAAGAGGGCGCTAGCGGGGAGCTGTTTTTT	CASSQEGASGELFF
NA	NA	14	TRBJ2-1	TRBV30	TGTGCCTGGGAGTTCTTAGGGTCCTACAATGAGCAGTTCTTC	CAWEFLGSYNEQFF
NA	NA	14	TRBJ1-4	TRBV30	TGTGCCTGTAATCTCGGTCAGGTTAATGAAAAACTGTTTTTT	CACNLGQVNEKLFF
NA	NA	14	TRBJ2-3	TRBV30	TGTGCCTGGAGTGTACTACAGGGTGCAGATACGCAGTATTTT	CAWSVLQGADTQYF
NA	TRBD1	15	TRBJ1-2	TRBV13	TGTGCCAGCAGCTTTACGGACAGGGCTGTTTATGGCTACACCTTC	CASSFTDRAVYGYTF
NA	NA	13	TRBJ1-2	TRBV11-3	TGTGCCAGCAGCTTACGGTCAGGCTATGGCTACACCTTC	CASSLRSGYGYTF
few	NA	14	TRBJ2-3	TRBV6-1	TGTGCCAGCAGTGCCGACTATAGCACAGATACGCAGTATTTT	CASSADYSTDTQYF
many	NA	11	TRBJ2-1	TRBV28	TGTGCCAGCACCCTGGGGGATGAGCAGTTCTTC	CASTLGDEQFF
NA	NA	15	TRBJ2-5	TRBV25-1	TGTGCCAGCTCTGAATATCGGGCAGACCAAGAGACCCAGTACTTC	CASSEYRADQETQYF
NA	TRBD2	17	TRBJ2-1	TRBV4-2	TGTGCCAGCAGCCAAGATGGGCGGGGGGGCTCCTACAATGAGCAGTTCTTC	CASSQDGRGGSYNEQFF
NA	TRBD2	16	TRBJ2-5	TRBV27	TGTGCCAGCAGTTCCAGTCTAGCGGGAGAGTGGGAGACCCAGTACTTC	CASSSSLAGEWETQYF
NA	NA	16	TRBJ1-3	TRBV7-2	TGTGCCAGCAGCCCCCAACATGGTGGGGCTGGAAACACCATATATTTT	CASSPQHGGAGNTIYF
NA	NA	17	TRBJ2-3	TRBV5-1	TGCGCCAGCAGCCCCGGATCCCGGGGGGCGGGCACAGATACGCAGTATTTT	CASSPGSRGAGTDTQYF
NA	NA	13	TRBJ2-2	TRBV6-5	TGTGCCAGCCGGACCAGGCACACCGGGGAGCTGTTTTTT	CASRTRHTGELFF
NA	NA	15	TRBJ2-3	TRBV16	TGTGCCAGCAGCCCAAGTTTGGTCCAGGCGGATACGCAGTATTTT	CASSPSLVQADTQYF
once	TRBD1	14	TRBJ1-2	TRBV6-5	TGTGCCAGCAGACCGGGGACAGGGAACTATGGCTACACCTTC	CASRPGTGNYGYTF
NA	NA	13	TRBJ2-7	TRBV30	TGTGCCTGGAGTGTACTCCGGGGTAACGAGCAGTACTTC	CAWSVLRGNEQYF
once	NA	17	TRBJ1-2	TRBV5-6	TGTGCCAGCAGCTTGTCGAGTCGAGGACTATTGGGGTATGGCTACACCTTC	CASSLSSRGLLGYGYTF
NA	TRBD1	14	TRBJ2-7	TRBV18	TGTGCCAGCTCACCCGGGACAGGGGTCTACGAGCAGTACTTC	CASSPGTGVYEQYF
NA	TRBD1	15	TRBJ1-2	TRBV7-2	TGTGCCAGCAGGCTCCTTCTCGGGACAGGGGGTCCCTACACCTTC	CASRLLLGTGGPYTF
few	NA	14	TRBJ2-1	TRBV2	TGTGCCAGCAGTGCTAGCGCAGCCTACAATGAGCAGTTCTTC	CASSASAAYNEQFF
large	TRBD2	15	TRBJ2-3	TRBV7-3	TGTGCCAGCAGCCGACTAGCGGGGTCCACAGATACGCAGTATTTT	CASSRLAGSTDTQYF
NA	TRBD1	15	TRBJ2-3	TRBV28	TGTGCCAGCAGTTCCGGGACAGTCCGCACAGATACGCAGTATTTT	CASSSGTVRTDTQYF
once	NA	16	TRBJ2-4	TRBV5-1	TGCGCCAGCAGCTCTACCCACCGGGAAGCCAAAAACATTCAGTACTTC	CASSSTHREAKNIQYF
NA	NA	12	TRBJ2-3	TRBV30	TGTGCCTGGAACCAGGGAGGAGATACGCAGTATTTT	CAWNQGGDTQYF
NA	NA	11	TRBJ2-7	TRBV28	TGTGCCACCGGACACCACTACGAGCAGTACTTC	CATGHHYEQYF
NA	NA	13	TRBJ2-7	TRBV11-2	TGTGCCAGCAGCTTAGATATCCGGGGCGAGCAGTACTTC	CASSLDIRGEQYF
NA	TRBD2	18	TRBJ2-7	TRBV7-9	TGTGCCAGCAGCTCAAATTTCGGACTAGCGGGGGGAACCGTCGAGCAGTACTTC	CASSSNFGLAGGTVEQYF
few	NA	12	TRBJ2-2	TRBV2	TGTGCCAGCAGTGTGACAATCGGGGAGCTGTTTTTT	CASSVTIGELFF
NA	NA	15	TRBJ2-3	TRBV6-1	TGTGCCAGCCGACTCGGGACGACTAGCACAGATACGCAGTATTTT	CASRLGTTSTDTQYF